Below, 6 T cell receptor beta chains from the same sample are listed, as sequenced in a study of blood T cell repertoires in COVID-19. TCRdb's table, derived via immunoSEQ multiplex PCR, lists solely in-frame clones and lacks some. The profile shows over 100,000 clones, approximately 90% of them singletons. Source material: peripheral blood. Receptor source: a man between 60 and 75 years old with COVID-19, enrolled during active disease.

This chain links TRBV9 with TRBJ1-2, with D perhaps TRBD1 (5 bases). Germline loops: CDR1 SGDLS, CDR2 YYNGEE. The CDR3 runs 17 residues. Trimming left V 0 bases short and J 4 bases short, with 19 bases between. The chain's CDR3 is CASSVEEAATQGYGYTF. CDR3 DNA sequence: TGTGCCAGCAGCGTAGAAGAGGCAGCAACGCAGGGCTATGGCTACACCTTC.

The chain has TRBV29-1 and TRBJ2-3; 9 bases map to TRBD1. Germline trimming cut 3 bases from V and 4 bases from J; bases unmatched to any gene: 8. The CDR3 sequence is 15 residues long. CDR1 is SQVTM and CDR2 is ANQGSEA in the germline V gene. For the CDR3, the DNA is TGCAGCGTTGATGGGGACAGGGTTCGAGCAGATACGCAGTATTTT. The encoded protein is CSVDGDRVRADTQYF.

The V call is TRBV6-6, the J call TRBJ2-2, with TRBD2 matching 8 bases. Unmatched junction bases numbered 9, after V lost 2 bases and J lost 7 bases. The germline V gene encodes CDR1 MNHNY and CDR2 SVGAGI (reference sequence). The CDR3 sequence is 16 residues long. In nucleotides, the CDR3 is TGTGCCAGCAGTTACAGGGCGGGGGGAATCGGCGGGGAGCTGTTTTTT. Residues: CASSYRAGGIGGELFF.

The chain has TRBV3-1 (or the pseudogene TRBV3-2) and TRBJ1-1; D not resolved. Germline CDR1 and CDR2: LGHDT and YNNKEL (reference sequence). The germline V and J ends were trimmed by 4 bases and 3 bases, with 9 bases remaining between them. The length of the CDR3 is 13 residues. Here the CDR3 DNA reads TGTGCCAGCAGCCCCTCCTCCTACACTGAAGCTTTCTTT. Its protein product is CASSPSSYTEAFF.

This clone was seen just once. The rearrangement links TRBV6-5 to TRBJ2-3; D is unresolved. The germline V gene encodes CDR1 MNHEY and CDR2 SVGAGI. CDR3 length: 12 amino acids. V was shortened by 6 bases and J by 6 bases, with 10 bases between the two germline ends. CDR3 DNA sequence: TGTGCCAGCAGAAAAGACGGGGATACGCAGTATTTT. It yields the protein CASRKDGDTQYF.

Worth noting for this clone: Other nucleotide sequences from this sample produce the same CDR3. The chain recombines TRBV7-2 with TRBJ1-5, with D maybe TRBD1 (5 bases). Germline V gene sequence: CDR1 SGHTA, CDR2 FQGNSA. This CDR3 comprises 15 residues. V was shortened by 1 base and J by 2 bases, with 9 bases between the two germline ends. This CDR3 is CASSLVGGGNQPQHF. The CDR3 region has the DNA TGTGCCAGCAGCTTAGTCGGGGGGGGCAATCAGCCCCAGCATTTT.